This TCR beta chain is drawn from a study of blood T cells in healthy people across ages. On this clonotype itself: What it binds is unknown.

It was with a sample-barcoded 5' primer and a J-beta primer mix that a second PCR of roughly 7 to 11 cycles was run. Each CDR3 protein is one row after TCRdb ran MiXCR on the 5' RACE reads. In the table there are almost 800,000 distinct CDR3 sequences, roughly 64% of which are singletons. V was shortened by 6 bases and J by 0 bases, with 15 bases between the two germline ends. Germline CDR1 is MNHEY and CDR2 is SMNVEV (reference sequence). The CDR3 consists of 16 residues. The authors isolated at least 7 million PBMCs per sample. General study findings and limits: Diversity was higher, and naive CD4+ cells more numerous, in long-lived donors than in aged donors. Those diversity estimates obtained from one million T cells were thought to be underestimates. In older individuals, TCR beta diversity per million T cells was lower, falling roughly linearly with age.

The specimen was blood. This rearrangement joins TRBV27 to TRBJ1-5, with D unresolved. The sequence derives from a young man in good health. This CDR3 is CASSSLRKPSNQPQHF. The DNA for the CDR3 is TGTGCCAGCAGCTCACTTCGAAAGCCTAGCAATCAGCCCCAGCATTTT.